These T cell receptor beta chains were read from a single sample in a study of blood T cell repertoires in COVID-19. The repertoire was sequenced with immunoSEQ multiplex PCR; TCRdb's copy has only in-frame clones and lacks some. Of some 130,000 clones listed, 78% are singletons. The material sequenced was PBMCs or T cells enriched from blood (not recorded which). The receptors derive from a woman in her 50s who had recovered from COVID-19. CDR3s include the opening cysteine and the closing phenylalanine or tryptophan. A D gene is named only where the DNA matches it firmly. Rows give clone size only sometimes, using once, few, many, or a class for an expanded clone.

j_call	d_call	v_call	clone_size	cdr3_aa	cdr3_nt
TRBJ1-1	NA	TRBV11-1	NA	CASSWGETEAFF	TGTGCCAGCAGCTGGGGGGAAACTGAAGCTTTCTTT
TRBJ2-2	TRBD1	TRBV5-4	NA	CASSFPGQGGPGELFF	TGTGCCAGCAGCTTTCCGGGACAGGGGGGGCCCGGGGAGCTGTTTTTT
TRBJ1-1	NA	TRBV5-4	NA	CASSLKMNTEAFF	TGTGCCAGCAGCCTAAAGATGAACACTGAAGCTTTCTTT
TRBJ2-5	TRBD2	TRBV7-2	NA	CASSFRLAGVQETQYF	TGTGCCAGCAGCTTTAGACTAGCGGGGGTTCAAGAGACCCAGTACTTC
TRBJ1-2	TRBD1	TRBV7-9	NA	CASSQWTGGNYGYTF	TGTGCCAGCAGCCAGTGGACAGGGGGCAACTATGGCTACACCTTC
TRBJ2-7	TRBD1	TRBV5-1	once	CASSGTGLRSYEQYF	TGCGCCAGCAGCGGGACAGGGTTAAGATCCTACGAGCAGTACTTC
TRBJ1-4	NA	TRBV28	NA	CASSPPPGLNEKLFF	TGTGCCAGCAGTCCCCCCCCGGGACTAAATGAAAAACTGTTTTTT
TRBJ1-4	NA	TRBV5-1	NA	CASSLDPTADEKLFF	TGCGCCAGCAGCTTGGACCCCACAGCGGATGAAAAACTGTTTTTT
TRBJ1-5	TRBD1	TRBV2	NA	CASSQRQGTNQPQHF	TGTGCCAGCAGTCAGAGACAGGGAACAAATCAGCCCCAGCATTTT
TRBJ1-6	NA	TRBV6-5	many	CASSSFATGGVSPLHF	TGTGCCAGCAGTTCTTTCGCGACAGGTGGTGTCTCACCCCTCCACTTT
TRBJ2-7	TRBD2	TRBV5-1	NA	CASSGGSYEQYF	TGCGCCAGCTCGGGGGGGAGCTACGAGCAGTACTTC
TRBJ2-1	TRBD2	TRBV9	NA	CASSVIAGGPNEQFF	TGTGCCAGCAGCGTCATAGCGGGGGGGCCCAATGAGCAGTTCTTC
TRBJ1-5	NA	TRBV28	once	CASRQQGGNQPQHF	TGTGCCAGCAGGCAACAAGGAGGCAATCAGCCCCAGCATTTT
TRBJ1-3	NA	TRBV28	NA	CASSFVSTVGAPDF	TGTGCCAGCAGTTTCGTCTCTACAGTTGGGGCACCGGATTTT
TRBJ1-6	TRBD1	TRBV5-1	NA	CASSLQGQGISPLHF	TGCGCCAGCAGCTTGCAGGGACAGGGAATTTCACCCCTCCACTTT
TRBJ1-1	TRBD1	TRBV5-1	NA	CASRSGTGSTEAFF	TGCGCCAGCAGATCCGGGACAGGTAGCACTGAAGCTTTCTTT
TRBJ1-1	NA	TRBV28	NA	CASSMGAENTEAFF	TGTGCCAGCAGTATGGGGGCGGAGAACACTGAAGCTTTCTTT
TRBJ2-5	NA	TRBV5-4	NA	CASSPGGGDAETQYF	TGTGCCAGCAGCCCGGGGGGCGGGGATGCGGAGACCCAGTACTTC
TRBJ1-2	TRBD1	TRBV5-1	NA	CASSLDRGHYGYTF	TGCGCCAGCAGCCTGGACAGGGGCCACTATGGCTACACCTTC
TRBJ2-3	TRBD1	TRBV2	NA	CASSEAGQGPDTQYF	TGTGCCAGCAGTGAAGCGGGACAGGGGCCAGATACGCAGTATTTT
TRBJ1-1	TRBD1	TRBV18	NA	CASSDRGNAEAFF	TGTGCCAGCTCAGACAGGGGGAACGCTGAAGCTTTCTTT
TRBJ2-1	TRBD1	TRBV11-3	NA	CASSQTGGTEQFF	TGTGCCAGCAGCCAGACAGGGGGGACTGAGCAGTTCTTC
TRBJ1-1	NA	TRBV5-4	once	CASSLAGLDTEAFF	TGTGCCAGCAGCTTGGCAGGGTTGGACACTGAAGCTTTCTTT
TRBJ2-2	NA	TRBV19	few	CASSIDRAAGELFF	TGTGCCAGTAGTATAGACAGGGCGGCCGGGGAGCTGTTTTTT
TRBJ2-1	NA	TRBV28	NA	CASSLGGQGEFYNEQFF	TGTGCCAGCAGTTTAGGGGGCCAGGGAGAATTTTACAATGAGCAGTTCTTC
TRBJ1-1	NA	TRBV6-5	few	CASSSQQGGNTEAFF	TGTGCCAGCAGTTCCCAACAGGGCGGTAACACTGAAGCTTTCTTT
TRBJ2-5	NA	TRBV20-1	NA	CSARTGETQYF	TGCAGTGCTAGAACTGGAGAGACCCAGTACTTC
TRBJ1-2	TRBD1	TRBV9	once	CASSVGGQGGYGYTF	TGTGCCAGCAGCGTAGGTGGACAGGGAGGCTATGGCTACACCTTC
TRBJ2-1	TRBD2	TRBV3-1/TRBV3-2	NA	CASSPLRGSGEQFF	TGTGCCAGCAGCCCGCTGCGGGGGAGCGGGGAGCAGTTCTTC
TRBJ1-1	NA	TRBV3-1/TRBV3-2	NA	CASSQGQNTEAFF	TGTGCCAGCAGCCAAGGACAGAACACTGAAGCTTTCTTT
TRBJ1-2	TRBD1	TRBV7-2	NA	CASSPGQGRNGYTF	TGTGCCAGCAGCCCAGGACAGGGTAGGAATGGCTACACCTTC
TRBJ2-1	NA	TRBV7-9	few	CASTSARYSYNEQFF	TGTGCCAGCACCTCCGCTCGGTACTCCTACAATGAGCAGTTCTTC
TRBJ1-2	TRBD1	TRBV27	NA	CASGSRGTGFRRGYTF	TGTGCCAGCGGCTCCCGCGGGACAGGGTTTCGCCGGGGCTACACCTTC
TRBJ1-5	NA	TRBV5-6	NA	CASSSGGSNQPQHF	TGTGCCAGCAGCTCAGGAGGGTCCAATCAGCCCCAGCATTTT
TRBJ2-2	NA	TRBV1	NA	CTSSQEDSDTGELFF	TGCACCAGCAGCCAAGAAGATTCAGACACCGGGGAGCTGTTTTTT
TRBJ2-5	NA	TRBV7-8	NA	CASSFARGVETQYF	TGTGCCAGCAGCTTTGCCAGGGGCGTAGAGACCCAGTACTTC
TRBJ1-2	TRBD1	TRBV5-6	NA	CASSLAGGTGLNYGYTF	TGTGCCAGCAGCTTGGCCGGGGGGACAGGGCTTAACTATGGCTACACCTTC
TRBJ1-6	NA	TRBV12-3/TRBV12-4	few	CASSFGSNSPLHF	TGTGCCAGCAGTTTCGGGAGTAATTCACCCCTCCACTTT
TRBJ2-7	NA	TRBV7-2	NA	CASSPNRVEQYF	TGTGCCAGCAGCCCCAACAGGGTCGAGCAGTACTTC
TRBJ1-1	NA	TRBV18	NA	CASSPRRNTEAFF	TGTGCCAGCTCACCACGTCGGAACACTGAAGCTTTCTTT
TRBJ2-1	NA	TRBV5-1	NA	CASSLGSLSYNEQFF	TGCGCCAGCAGCTTGGGGAGTCTTTCCTACAATGAGCAGTTCTTC
TRBJ1-1	NA	TRBV7-3	NA	CASGAGGNTEAFF	TGTGCCAGCGGAGCGGGAGGGAACACTGAAGCTTTCTTT
TRBJ1-5	TRBD1	TRBV7-2	once	CASSLDRAVQPQHF	TGTGCCAGCAGCCTCGACAGGGCGGTTCAGCCCCAGCATTTT
TRBJ1-1	NA	TRBV27	NA	CASSLQASAEAFF	TGTGCCAGCAGTTTGCAGGCCTCGGCTGAAGCTTTCTTT
TRBJ2-1	NA	TRBV7-8	NA	CASSLRGSYNEQFF	TGTGCCAGCAGCTTAAGGGGGAGTTACAATGAGCAGTTCTTC
TRBJ1-1	TRBD1	TRBV7-6	NA	CASSYDRVGTEAFF	TGTGCCAGCAGTTACGACAGGGTTGGCACTGAAGCTTTCTTT
TRBJ1-2	TRBD1	TRBV13	NA	CASSLRDRYTGYTF	TGTGCCAGCAGCTTAAGGGACAGATATACCGGCTACACCTTC
TRBJ1-5	NA	TRBV4-2	few	CASSQDRDYSNQPQHF	TGTGCCAGCAGCCAAGACAGGGACTATAGCAATCAGCCCCAGCATTTT
TRBJ1-5	NA	TRBV19	NA	CASTIRAREGNQPQHF	NA